The 24 T cell receptor beta chains below come from one sample, sequenced in a study of beta chain features in type 1 diabetes. Sequenced material consisted of expressed TCRB transcripts (all of the isolated RNA was reverse transcribed). Libraries were prepared by immunoSEQ multiplex PCR; TCRdb keeps only in-frame clonotypes and omits some of them. In the table there are a few hundred thousand clones, approximately 30% of which are singletons. Sequenced sample: naive CD4+ T cells from blood. These receptors came from a man between 18 and 35 years old in good health.

V usage is TRBV5-1 and J usage is TRBJ2-1, with 8 bases that match TRBD1. CDR1 is SGHRS, CDR2 YFSETQ, per germline. There are 15 residues in the CDR3. V shed 9 bases and J 5 bases; nucleotides not matched to a gene: 13. CDR3 loop: CATQRGDRTHNEQFF. The DNA of the CDR3 is TGCGCCACCCAGAGGGGGGACAGGACACACAATGAGCAGTTCTTC.

The chain combines TRBV7-8 with TRBJ1-1; D might be TRBD1 (5 bases). Trimming stripped 5 bases from V and 2 bases from J, with 12 bases between. Per germline, CDR1 SGHVS and CDR2 FQNEAQ. The length of the CDR3 is 14 residues. For the CDR3, the DNA is TGTGCCAGCAGCCGAGGGACGGCAAACACTGAAGCTTTCTTT. Protein sequence: CASSRGTANTEAFF.

V usage is TRBV9 and J usage is TRBJ2-1, with 11 bases that match TRBD2. Germline trimming cut 3 bases from V and 9 bases from J; bases unmatched to any gene: 11. Germline CDR1 SGDLS, CDR2 YYNGEE. The CDR3 covers 16 residues. CDR3 residues: CASSGPRLAGSIEQFF. CDR3 coding DNA: TGTGCCAGCAGCGGACCCCGACTAGCGGGATCGATTGAGCAGTTCTTC.

V and J are TRBV27 and TRBJ2-4; 7 bases map to TRBD1. Per germline, CDR1 MNHEY and CDR2 SMNVEV (reference sequence). The V gene end was trimmed by 4 bases and the J gene end by 7 bases; junction bases not matched to a gene: 7. This CDR3 has 14 residues. This CDR3 is CASSWAGGENIQYF. The CDR3 DNA sequence: TGTGCCAGCAGTTGGGCAGGGGGTGAGAACATTCAGTACTTC.

The gene calls are TRBV9 and TRBJ2-1; the D is unclear. The germline V and J ends were trimmed by 0 bases and 8 bases, with 18 bases remaining between them. The CDR3 loop spans 16 amino acids. In germline, CDR1 is SGDLS, CDR2 YYNGEE. This CDR3 reads CASSVGSANLGDEQFF. DNA for the CDR3: TGTGCCAGCAGCGTAGGATCGGCTAACCTAGGTGATGAGCAGTTCTTC.

The chain joins TRBV6-5 to TRBJ2-7; tentative D call: TRBD1 (5 bases). Germline values: CDR1 MNHEY, CDR2 SVGAGI. Trimming cost V 5 bases and J 6 bases, with 11 bases left between them. This CDR3 region has 12 residues. In nucleotides, the CDR3 is TGTGCCAGCAGTCCCACAGGTCGCGAGCAGTACTTC. This sequence encodes CASSPTGREQYF.

This clone turned up a few times. V gene TRBV28 combines with J gene TRBJ2-1; D is uncertain. Germline CDR1 MDHEN, CDR2 SYDVKM. The CDR3 loop spans 11 amino acids. CDR3 in amino acids: CAAASYNEQFF. DNA of the CDR3: TGTGCGGCGGCTTCCTACAATGAGCAGTTCTTC.

The genes are TRBV30 and TRBJ2-5; D remains unclear. Per germline, CDR1 GTSNPN and CDR2 SVGIG (reference sequence). Trimming cost V 2 bases and J 5 bases, with 12 bases left between them. This CDR3 has 13 amino acids. The DNA of the CDR3 is TGTGCCTGGAGTCACCAGGCCCAGGAGACCCAGTACTTC. This translates into CAWSHQAQETQYF.

This clone has only a few counts. V gene TRBV7-2 combines with J gene TRBJ2-1; 14 nucleotides line up with TRBD2. From germline, CDR1 is SGHTA and CDR2 FQGNSA. The CDR3 is made up of 15 amino acids. V dropped 5 bases and J dropped 9; count of bases not matched to a gene: 6. CDR3: CASSVGLAGVGEQFF. Written as DNA, the CDR3 is TGTGCCAGCAGCGTGGGACTAGCGGGAGTTGGTGAGCAGTTCTTC.

The chain recombines TRBV21-1 with TRBJ2-5; TRBD2 is taken as the D call from the table, unchecked against the DNA. TRBV21-1 is a recognized pseudogene. This CDR3 is built from 10 residues. Written as DNA, the CDR3 is TGTGCCAACTTAGAAGAGACCCAGTACTTC. Its translation is CANLEETQYF.

With regard to this clone: Other nucleotide sequences from this sample produce the same CDR3. J is TRBJ2-7 and V is TRBV28, with unresolved D. CDR1 MDHEN and CDR2 SYDVKM come from the germline V gene. V shed 4 bases and J shed 4 bases, with 8 bases lying between them. The CDR3 covers 12 residues. CDR3 nucleotides: TGTGCCAGCAGTTCAGAATTATACGAGCAGTACTTC. The encoded protein is CASSSELYEQYF.

The chain employs TRBV7-2 and TRBJ2-5; tentative D call: TRBD1 (5 bases). There are 14 residues in the CDR3. Germline V gene sequence: CDR1 SGHTA, CDR2 FQGNSA. The V end lost 4 bases, the J end lost 4 bases, and 13 bases lay between the germline ends. CDR3 sequence (DNA): TGTGCCAGCAGCTCCCCAGGGCGCCCAGAGACCCAGTACTTC. It translates to CASSSPGRPETQYF.

V gene TRBV12-5 combines with J gene TRBJ1-3; D unresolved. Trimming shortened V by 5 bases and J by 0 bases, and 5 bases separated the two germline ends. Germline-derived CDR1 and CDR2 are LGHNT and FRNRAP. This CDR3 spans 13 amino acids. This chain's CDR3 is CASGADSGNTIYF. DNA for the CDR3: TGTGCTAGTGGTGCCGACTCTGGAAACACCATATATTTT.

This rearrangement joins TRBV7-9 to TRBJ1-2; no clear D. Germline assignment: CDR1 SEHNR and CDR2 FQNEAQ (reference sequence). The CDR3 covers 13 residues. V was shortened by 9 bases and J by 3 bases, with 14 bases between the two germline ends. CDR3 nucleotide sequence: TGTGCCAGTAGAAGGCCCGAGGACTATGGCTACACCTTC. It yields the protein CASRRPEDYGYTF. Full variable domain (rest looked up from reference TRBV7-9 and TRBJ1-2): DTGVSQNPRHKITKRGQNVTFRCDPISEHNRLYWYRQTLGQGPEFLTYFQNEAQLEKSRLLSDRFSAERPKGSFSTLEIQRTEQGDSAMYLCASRRPEDYGYTFGSGTRLTVV.

This chain links TRBV30 with TRBJ2-2; a weak D match, TRBD1 (7 bases). In germline, CDR1 is GTSNPN, CDR2 SVGIG (reference sequence). The CDR3 is 15 amino acids. Trimming left V 3 bases short and J 6 bases short, with 17 bases between. The CDR3 protein is CAWRGGLGSSGELFF. CDR3 DNA sequence: TGTGCCTGGAGAGGGGGCCTCGGGAGCTCCGGGGAGCTGTTTTTT. The full variable domain, with the rest looked up from reference TRBV30 and TRBJ2-2, is SQTIHQWPATLVQPVGSPLSLECTVEGTSNPNLYWYRQAAGRGLQLLFYSVGIGQISSEVPQNLSASRPQDRQFILSSKKLLLSDSGFYLCAWRGGLGSSGELFFGEGSRLTVL.

The chain combines TRBV28 with TRBJ2-7; D perhaps matches TRBD1 (6 bases). Trimming took off 5 bases at V and 3 bases at J, with 11 bases between the two ends. This CDR3 is 13 amino acids long. Germline CDR1 reads MDHEN; CDR2 reads SYDVKM. DNA of the CDR3: TGTGCCAGCAGTCCCGGACAGTACTACGAGCAGTACTTC. Translating it yields CASSPGQYYEQYF.

The chain employs TRBV4-3 and TRBJ2-4, with 9 bases fitting TRBD2. The V gene's germline CDR1 is LGHNA and CDR2 YSLEER. The CDR3 has 17 amino acids. Unmatched junction bases numbered 7, after V lost 1 base and J lost 3 bases. CDR3 protein: CASSQGETSGIKNIQYF. The CDR3 DNA reads as TGCGCCAGCAGCCAAGGGGAGACTAGCGGAATCAAAAACATTCAGTACTTC.

The J gene is TRBJ2-1, the V gene TRBV30; no clear D gene. Germline assignment: CDR1 GTSNPN and CDR2 SVGIG (reference sequence). The V end lost 3 bases, the J end lost 9 bases, and 15 bases lay between the germline ends. The CDR3 is made up of 13 amino acids. The chain's CDR3 is CAWSKTLSIEQFF. The CDR3 DNA sequence: TGTGCCTGGAGCAAAACACTTAGCATTGAGCAGTTCTTC.

The chain links TRBV30 to TRBJ2-3; 12 bases are a match to TRBD2. V lost 4 bases and J lost 5; bases outside the gene matches: 7. Germline values: CDR1 GTSNPN, CDR2 SVGIG (reference sequence). The CDR3 totals 15 residues. The CDR3 here is CAWNRLAGVGDTQYF. In nucleotides, the CDR3 is TGTGCCTGGAATCGACTAGCGGGAGTTGGAGATACGCAGTATTTT. Full variable domain (remainder filled in from reference TRBV30 and TRBJ2-3): SQTIHQWPATLVQPVGSPLSLECTVEGTSNPNLYWYRQAAGRGLQLLFYSVGIGQISSEVPQNLSASRPQDRQFILSSKKLLLSDSGFYLCAWNRLAGVGDTQYFGPGTRLTVL.

This chain connects TRBV29-1 to TRBJ2-5; 12 positions agree with TRBD2. V lost 6 bases, J lost 4 bases, and 3 bases stayed unmatched. The CDR3 totals 13 residues. Germline V gene data show CDR1 as SQVTM and CDR2 as ANQGSEA. For the CDR3, the DNA is TGCAGCGTGACGACTAGCGGGAGAGAGACCCAGTACTTC. Protein product: CSVTTSGRETQYF.

This chain links TRBV29-1 with TRBJ2-1; TRBD1 or TRBD2 may be the D gene (5 bases each). Trimming removed 3 bases at V and 0 bases at J, with 12 bases between. The CDR3 totals 15 residues. Germline V lookup: CDR1 SQVTM, CDR2 ANQGSEA. CDR3 sequence: CSVDLYGGSYNEQFF. The DNA for the CDR3 is TGCAGCGTTGATCTGTATGGGGGCTCCTACAATGAGCAGTTCTTC.

The rearrangement joins TRBV7-9 to TRBJ2-7; no clear D. CDR1 and CDR2 (germline): SEHNR, FQNEAQ (reference sequence). V was clipped by 7 bases and J by 1 base, with 14 bases between them. The CDR3 covers 14 residues. The DNA of the CDR3 is TGTGCCAGCACACCACTGGCCGGGTCCTACGAGCAGTACTTC. This gives the protein CASTPLAGSYEQYF. The variable domain in full, completed from reference TRBV7-9 and TRBJ2-7, reads DTGVSQNPRHKITKRGQNVTFRCDPISEHNRLYWYRQTLGQGPEFLTYFQNEAQLEKSRLLSDRFSAERPKGSFSTLEIQRTEQGDSAMYLCASTPLAGSYEQYFGPGTRLTVT.

The rearrangement uses TRBV4-3 and TRBJ2-5, with D perhaps TRBD2 (6 bases). There are 14 residues in the CDR3. V lost 0 bases, J lost 5 bases, and 10 bases lay in between. CDR1 and CDR2 (germline): LGHNA, YSLEER. CDR3 sequence: CASSQELGTETQYF. CDR3 coding DNA: TGCGCCAGCAGCCAAGAACTAGGGACTGAGACCCAGTACTTC.

This clone was counted only a few times. Different DNA sequences within this sample yield the same CDR3. The genes are TRBV2 and TRBJ2-7; D unclear. CDR1 SNHLY and CDR2 FYNNEI come from the germline V gene. The ends were cut back, 4 bases at V and 1 base at J, with 5 bases in the middle. The length of the CDR3 is 12 residues. The CDR3 DNA follows: TGTGCCAGCAGTGCTTCGTCCTACGAGCAGTACTTC. This encodes CASSASSYEQYF.